This is a list of T cell receptor beta chains from one sample in a study of Graves' ophthalmopathy and Graves' hyperthyroidism. TCRdb re-derived calls from the multiplex PCR reads in MiXCR, one entry per CDR3 protein. The table includes 500,000 to 700,000 distinct CDR3 sequences, 20% to 25% detected once. Sequences were obtained from peripheral blood. Receptors originate from a woman between 18 and 29 years old with stable Graves' hyperthyroidism. Some clones in this sample may be carry-over from other donors' samples. The CDR3 runs from the conserved cysteine through the conserved F or W. A D gene is named only where the DNA matches it firmly. A clone size is listed for some rows: how often the clone was seen (once, few, many), or a class if it is expanded.

cdr3_aa: CASSIPFRQGTYGGTEAFF; cdr3_nt: TGTGCCAGTAGTATTCCATTCCGACAGGGCACCTACGGCGGGACTGAAGCTTTCTTT; d_call: TRBD1; j_call: TRBJ1-1; v_call: TRBV19; clone_size: -
cdr3_aa: CASRRTGLLYEQYF; cdr3_nt: TGTGCCAGCAGGCGGACAGGCCTACTCTACGAGCAGTACTTC; d_call: TRBD1; j_call: TRBJ2-7; v_call: TRBV6-2/TRBV6-3; clone_size: many
cdr3_aa: CAWSSQTWNTEAFF; cdr3_nt: TGTGCCTGGAGTTCGCAGACCTGGAACACTGAAGCTTTCTTT; d_call: -; j_call: TRBJ1-1; v_call: TRBV30; clone_size: many
cdr3_aa: CAIRIITGRGVLLEQYF; cdr3_nt: TGTGCCATCAGGATCATCACGGGACGCGGAGTACTACTTGAGCAGTACTTC; d_call: -; j_call: TRBJ2-7; v_call: TRBV10-3; clone_size: many
cdr3_aa: CASSSLPLAKNIQYF; cdr3_nt: TGTGCCAGCAGTTCCCTTCCACTAGCCAAAAACATTCAGTACTTC; d_call: -; j_call: TRBJ2-4; v_call: TRBV6-2/TRBV6-3; clone_size: many
cdr3_aa: CASSLEETGLLYEQYF; cdr3_nt: TGTGCCAGCAGTTTGGAGGAGACAGGACTCCTCTACGAGCAGTACTTC; d_call: -; j_call: TRBJ2-7; v_call: TRBV28; clone_size: many
cdr3_aa: CASSWQGNGYTF; cdr3_nt: TGTGCCAGCAGTTGGCAGGGTAATGGCTACACCTTC; d_call: -; j_call: TRBJ1-2; v_call: TRBV12-3/TRBV12-4; clone_size: -
cdr3_aa: CASSHTKTGNTEAFF; cdr3_nt: TGTGCCAGCAGCCACACCAAGACAGGGAACACTGAAGCTTTCTTT; d_call: -; j_call: TRBJ1-1; v_call: TRBV3-1; clone_size: few
cdr3_aa: CASKPYTSHEQYF; cdr3_nt: TGTGCCAGCAAACCTTATACTTCCCACGAGCAGTACTTC; d_call: -; j_call: TRBJ2-7; v_call: TRBV6-1; clone_size: many
cdr3_aa: CASSLDRSGTGELFF; cdr3_nt: TGTGCCAGCAGTTTGGACAGGTCGGGCACCGGGGAGCTGTTTTTT; d_call: TRBD1; j_call: TRBJ2-2; v_call: TRBV27; clone_size: few
cdr3_aa: CASSYRGTGNQPQHF; cdr3_nt: TGTGCCAGCAGTTACAGGGGTACGGGCAATCAGCCCCAGCATTTT; d_call: -; j_call: TRBJ1-5; v_call: TRBV6-5; clone_size: -
cdr3_aa: CASSTGDSYGYTF; cdr3_nt: TGTGCCAGCAGTACAGGGGATTCATATGGCTACACCTTC; d_call: TRBD1; j_call: TRBJ1-2; v_call: TRBV6-5; clone_size: many
cdr3_aa: CASSYLWDNSPLHF; cdr3_nt: TGTGCCAGCAGTTACCTTTGGGATAATTCACCCCTCCACTTT; d_call: -; j_call: TRBJ1-6; v_call: TRBV6-2/TRBV6-3; clone_size: -
cdr3_aa: CASSLFSRFYSRQGDVNDGYTF; cdr3_nt: TGTGCCAGCAGTTTATTTTCCCGGTTCTATAGTAGACAGGGGGACGTTAACGATGGCTACACCTTC; d_call: TRBD1; j_call: TRBJ1-2; v_call: TRBV27; clone_size: many
cdr3_aa: CASSDRGEHRDEQYF; cdr3_nt: TGTGCCAGCAGTGATCGGGGGGAGCACCGGGACGAGCAGTACTTC; d_call: TRBD2; j_call: TRBJ2-7; v_call: TRBV2; clone_size: few
cdr3_aa: CASSFNQDRGGETQYF; cdr3_nt: TGTGCCAGCAGCTTCAACCAGGACAGGGGAGGTGAGACCCAGTACTTC; d_call: TRBD1; j_call: TRBJ2-5; v_call: TRBV13; clone_size: many
cdr3_aa: CSAAPLLYGYTF; cdr3_nt: TGCAGTGCCGCCCCGCTCCTTTATGGCTACACCTTC; d_call: -; j_call: TRBJ1-2; v_call: TRBV20-1; clone_size: -
cdr3_aa: CSARDHRRNTEAFF; cdr3_nt: TGCAGTGCTAGAGATCATAGGAGGAACACTGAAGCTTTCTTT; d_call: -; j_call: TRBJ1-1; v_call: TRBV20-1; clone_size: many
cdr3_aa: CASSHLSGANVLTF; cdr3_nt: TGCGCCAGCAGCCACCTCTCTGGGGCCAACGTCCTGACTTTC; d_call: -; j_call: TRBJ2-6; v_call: TRBV5-1; clone_size: -
cdr3_aa: CASSIGQVLNTGELFF; cdr3_nt: TGTGCCAGTAGTATAGGTCAGGTCTTGAACACCGGGGAGCTGTTTTTT; d_call: -; j_call: TRBJ2-2; v_call: TRBV19; clone_size: many
cdr3_aa: CASWDRSNEKLFF; cdr3_nt: TGTGCCAGCTGGGACAGATCTAATGAAAAACTGTTTTTT; d_call: TRBD1; j_call: TRBJ1-4; v_call: TRBV28; clone_size: few
cdr3_aa: CTSSTGSGNTIYF; cdr3_nt: TGTACCAGCAGTACGGGCTCTGGAAACACCATATATTTT; d_call: -; j_call: TRBJ1-3; v_call: TRBV12-3/TRBV12-4; clone_size: many
cdr3_aa: CASSFTGGAQMNTEAFF; cdr3_nt: TGTGCCAGCAGTTTCACAGGGGGCGCCCAAATGAACACTGAAGCTTTCTTT; d_call: TRBD1; j_call: TRBJ1-1; v_call: TRBV12-3/TRBV12-4; clone_size: -
cdr3_aa: CASSPGRTNTGELFF; cdr3_nt: TGCGCCAGCAGCCCAGGACGGACGAACACCGGGGAGCTGTTTTTT; d_call: -; j_call: TRBJ2-2; v_call: TRBV5-1; clone_size: -
cdr3_aa: CASSLIRGGPGELFF; cdr3_nt: TGTGCCAGCAGCTTAATCCGGGGGGGCCCCGGGGAGCTGTTTTTT; d_call: TRBD2; j_call: TRBJ2-2; v_call: TRBV11-2; clone_size: few
cdr3_aa: CASGEPGGELFF; cdr3_nt: TGTGCCAGCGGGGAACCCGGCGGGGAGCTGTTTTTT; d_call: -; j_call: TRBJ2-2; v_call: TRBV12-3/TRBV12-4; clone_size: many
cdr3_aa: CASSLRWTSGGLSGELFF; cdr3_nt: TGTGCCAGCAGTTTAAGGTGGACTAGCGGGGGATTGTCCGGGGAGCTGTTTTTT; d_call: TRBD2; j_call: TRBJ2-2; v_call: TRBV12-3/TRBV12-4; clone_size: many
cdr3_aa: CSARNPVNTEAFF; cdr3_nt: TGCAGTGCTAGAAATCCGGTGAACACTGAAGCTTTCTTT; d_call: -; j_call: TRBJ1-1; v_call: TRBV20-1; clone_size: -
cdr3_aa: CASSQTALTTGELFF; cdr3_nt: TGCGCCAGCAGCCAGACCGCCTTGACAACCGGGGAGCTGTTTTTT; d_call: -; j_call: TRBJ2-2; v_call: TRBV4-1; clone_size: -
cdr3_aa: CASSVEGLDARTNLQETQYF; cdr3_nt: TGTGCCAGCAGTGTGGAAGGGTTGGATGCCCGCACCAACCTCCAAGAGACCCAGTACTTC; d_call: -; j_call: TRBJ2-5; v_call: TRBV2; clone_size: many
cdr3_aa: CASSQPSGVPEACF; cdr3_nt: TGCGCCAGCAGCCAACCCTCCGGGGTTCCTGAAGCTTGCTTT; d_call: -; j_call: TRBJ1-1; v_call: TRBV4-1; clone_size: -
cdr3_aa: CAISAWGDLGNTEAFF; cdr3_nt: TGTGCCATCAGTGCGTGGGGAGATCTGGGGAACACTGAAGCTTTCTTT; d_call: -; j_call: TRBJ1-1; v_call: TRBV10-3; clone_size: many
cdr3_aa: CASSELLPSYNSPLHF; cdr3_nt: TGTGCCAGCAGTGAACTTCTCCCCTCCTATAATTCACCCCTCCACTTT; d_call: -; j_call: TRBJ1-6; v_call: TRBV2; clone_size: many
cdr3_aa: CASSFGGAGTQYF; cdr3_nt: TGTGCCAGCAGCTTCGGGGGGGCTGGGACCCAGTACTTC; d_call: TRBD2; j_call: TRBJ2-5; v_call: TRBV11-2; clone_size: many
cdr3_aa: CASSFGAGTTEAFF; cdr3_nt: TGTGCCAGCAGTTTCGGTGCAGGGACCACTGAAGCTTTCTTT; d_call: -; j_call: TRBJ1-1; v_call: TRBV12-3/TRBV12-4; clone_size: many
cdr3_aa: CASSPRTGFGETQYF; cdr3_nt: TGTGCCAGCAGCCCTCGGACAGGGTTCGGAGAGACCCAGTACTTC; d_call: TRBD1; j_call: TRBJ2-5; v_call: TRBV7-8; clone_size: many
cdr3_aa: CASSMGDHSGANVLTF; cdr3_nt: TGCGCCAGCAGCATGGGGGACCACTCTGGGGCCAACGTCCTGACTTTC; d_call: -; j_call: TRBJ2-6; v_call: TRBV5-1; clone_size: -
cdr3_aa: CASSSYREYEQYF; cdr3_nt: TGTGCCAGCAGCTCCTACAGAGAGTACGAGCAGTACTTC; d_call: -; j_call: TRBJ2-7; v_call: TRBV7-2; clone_size: many
cdr3_aa: CSGKRSNTPYEQYF; cdr3_nt: TGCAGTGGCAAAAGGAGTAACACCCCGTACGAGCAGTACTTC; d_call: -; j_call: TRBJ2-7; v_call: TRBV20-1; clone_size: -
cdr3_aa: CAISESYREQYF; cdr3_nt: TGTGCCATCAGTGAGTCGTACCGCGAGCAGTACTTC; d_call: -; j_call: TRBJ2-7; v_call: TRBV10-3; clone_size: many
cdr3_aa: CASSLLGNSPLHF; cdr3_nt: TGTGCCAGCAGTTTGCTTGGGAATTCACCCCTCCACTTT; d_call: -; j_call: TRBJ1-6; v_call: TRBV28; clone_size: -
cdr3_aa: CASSGGRDYQETQYF; cdr3_nt: TGTGCCAGCAGTGGGGGCCGGGACTACCAAGAGACCCAGTACTTC; d_call: -; j_call: TRBJ2-5; v_call: TRBV6-2/TRBV6-3; clone_size: many
cdr3_aa: CASSRTGVTEAFF; cdr3_nt: TGTGCCAGCAGTCGGACAGGGGTCACTGAAGCTTTCTTT; d_call: TRBD1; j_call: TRBJ1-1; v_call: TRBV12-3/TRBV12-4; clone_size: many
cdr3_aa: CASSLAAAYSNQPQHF; cdr3_nt: TGTGCCAGCAGCTTAGCGGCAGCTTATAGCAATCAGCCCCAGCATTTT; d_call: -; j_call: TRBJ1-5; v_call: TRBV7-2; clone_size: many
cdr3_aa: CASSEGDSYGYTF; cdr3_nt: TGTGCCAGCAGTGAGGGCGACAGCTATGGCTACACCTTC; d_call: -; j_call: TRBJ1-2; v_call: TRBV6-1; clone_size: few
cdr3_aa: CASSPRTGGGSYEQYF; cdr3_nt: TGTGCCAGCAGTCCCAGGACAGGGGGCGGCAGCTACGAGCAGTACTTC; d_call: TRBD1; j_call: TRBJ2-7; v_call: TRBV27; clone_size: few
cdr3_aa: CASSRTAGAKIHGYTF; cdr3_nt: TGTGCCAGCAGTCGGACCGCGGGGGCGAAGATACATGGCTACACCTTC; d_call: -; j_call: TRBJ1-2; v_call: TRBV12-3/TRBV12-4; clone_size: -
cdr3_aa: CAIRERMNTGELFF; cdr3_nt: TGTGCCATACGCGAGCGGATGAACACCGGGGAGCTGTTTTTT; d_call: -; j_call: TRBJ2-2; v_call: TRBV12-3/TRBV12-4; clone_size: many
cdr3_aa: CASSYSGGWDGEAQYF; cdr3_nt: TGTGCCAGCAGTTACTCGGGGGGTTGGGATGGAGAGGCCCAGTACTTC; d_call: TRBD2; j_call: TRBJ2-5; v_call: TRBV28; clone_size: many
cdr3_aa: CASSQDVRTEAFF; cdr3_nt: TGCGCCAGCAGCCAAGATGTCAGAACCGAAGCTTTCTTT; d_call: -; j_call: TRBJ1-1; v_call: TRBV4-1; clone_size: many
cdr3_aa: CASSPFRGNTGELFF; cdr3_nt: TGTGCCAGCAGCCCTTTTAGGGGAAACACCGGGGAGCTGTTTTTT; d_call: -; j_call: TRBJ2-2; v_call: TRBV9; clone_size: -
cdr3_aa: CASSPAPGTTGLSYEQYF; cdr3_nt: TGTGCCAGCAGCCCCGCCCCTGGGACGACGGGGTTGAGCTACGAGCAGTACTTC; d_call: -; j_call: TRBJ2-7; v_call: TRBV12-3/TRBV12-4; clone_size: -
cdr3_aa: CASSRPLEQYF; cdr3_nt: TGTGCCAGCAGTCGGCCCTTAGAGCAGTACTTC; d_call: -; j_call: TRBJ2-7; v_call: TRBV28; clone_size: -